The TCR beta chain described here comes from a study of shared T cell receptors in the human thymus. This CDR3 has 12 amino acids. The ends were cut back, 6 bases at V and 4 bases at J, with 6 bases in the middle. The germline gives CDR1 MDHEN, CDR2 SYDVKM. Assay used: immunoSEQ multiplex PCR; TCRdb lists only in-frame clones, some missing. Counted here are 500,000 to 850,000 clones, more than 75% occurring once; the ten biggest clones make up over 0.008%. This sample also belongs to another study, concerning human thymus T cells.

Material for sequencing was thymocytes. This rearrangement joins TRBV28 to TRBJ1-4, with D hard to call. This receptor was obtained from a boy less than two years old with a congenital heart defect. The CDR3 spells CASRYSNEKLFF. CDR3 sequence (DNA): TGTGCCAGCAGATACAGTAATGAAAAACTGTTTTTT.